Described below is a single T cell receptor beta chain sequence and its context. Which antigen it targets is not known. No qualities accompany the bases; no much larger clone lies one base away. Library preparation employed the immunoSEQ multiplex PCR assay. For the multiplex PCR, a mixture combining 60 forward primers for TCR Vbeta segments and 13 reverse primers for TCR Jbeta segments was used. The CDR3 region of rearranged TCR beta genes was amplified from genomic DNA by a multiplex PCR assay. Amplified TCR beta libraries were sequenced as 87-base-pair reads on the Illumina HiSeq System. From the authors' description of their analysis: In a later analysis, approximately 74 million unique TCR beta chains were counted across the approximately 640 repertoires, and roughly 11 million of these chains were shared by at least two donors. To remove PCR and sequencing errors, raw reads were error-corrected and collapsed into unique sequences using a nearest-neighbor algorithm that merged closely related sequences. Alignment of CDR3 sequences to IMGT reference sequences was used to assign V, D and J gene segments. For a sequence to be retained, at least a six-nucleotide match to both a V gene segment and a J gene segment was required. Rearrangements were classified as productive when the CDR3 lacked stop codons and remained in frame with V and J, and all other rearrangements were classified as non-productive. Following IMGT convention, CDR3 was defined as the stretch from the second conserved V-encoded cysteine up to the conserved J-encoded phenylalanine. Sequences without an unambiguous match to a single V gene segment were excluded from the earlier analysis of 450 to 750 of the donors. An earlier analysis of around 600 of the donors classified V segments as functional when productive rearrangements were above 56.7% and as segregating when the standard deviation between donors was above 5%. To diagnose cytomegalovirus status from the catalog of TCR beta chain sequences, a statistical classification framework was built. In a later analysis, TCR nucleotide sequences were compared against IMGT/GENE-DB human TR gene sequences so that V and J genes could be assigned. In a later analysis, CDR3 sequences and most-parsimonious VDJ recombination scenarios were assigned using the TCRdist pipeline. In a later analysis, each TCR beta chain was defined by its CDR3 amino acid sequence together with its V-gene family, and reads without a unique V-gene family were excluded. As a way to deal with suspected cross-contamination and a sequencing artifact, a later analysis dropped nearly 600 nucleotide sequences that were highly shared and had low generation probability. For each public chain, a later analysis derived a clonal expansion index from normalized ranks of inferred template counts within each repertoire. Generation probabilities in a later analysis came from a VDJ recombination model fitted to out-of-frame rearrangements, and those results were checked against IGoR. A later analysis scored TCR-TCR, TCR-HLA and TCR-CMV co-occurrence with hypergeometric tests, applying a repertoire-size bias correction to TCR pairs. In a later analysis, false discovery rates were estimated by permuting HLA or CMV assignments 20 times. In a later analysis, co-occurring TCRs were grouped using DBSCAN, with TCRdist sequence similarity added in when clustering inside HLA-allele-positive subsets. Co-occurrence clustering excluded repertoires with fewer than 30,000 or more than 120,000 public chains, plus five with anomalous nucleotide sharing. TCRdb holds this immuneACCESS table with in-frame rearrangements only. Some clones are missing; in checked studies, unresolved V genes explain under half, and the rest has no known cause. That table is the source of V, J and clone size, and D and trimming were worked out from the DNA. Counted in this sample were about 140,000 clones; roughly four fifths of them appeared once. The top ten clonotypes cover 1.9% of the sample.

This sample is part of a study of cytomegalovirus exposure and HLA in healthy donors (dated by TCRdb to about 2017). Study-level background: An earlier analysis of about 530 of the donors reported 250 to 300 Gb of sequence data and around 100 million unique TCR beta sequences obtained from approximately 180 million T cells. HLA typing covered class I and class II loci at four-digit resolution. Roughly 310 gigabases of sequencing data and tens of millions of unique TCR sequences were included in an early release covering about 700 HLA-typed donors. Across some 400 genotyped donors of the cohort, an average of about 220,000 unique TCR beta nucleotide sequences per donor were sequenced, and approximately 19% of those sequences were non-productive. Genome-wide SNP genotypes for about 65% of the 666 donors were used in a later genetic analysis, which treated that subset as a discovery cohort. All discovery cohort repertoires had been generated using a single sequencing platform. About 5 DR-DQ haplotypes were handled as single units for association and clustering, since linkage in the cohort was strong. In a later analysis, previously published TCR beta repertoires from about 670 donors were re-analyzed and high-resolution HLA genotyping was added so that TCR occurrence patterns could be studied. The study aimed to test whether signatures of past pathogen exposure could be identified by cataloging public T cell receptors. Of the 300 to 450 genotyped donors, about 80% fell in the genetic ancestry cluster associated with self-reported Caucasian donors. The number of typed donors differed by locus: roughly 629-630 for A, B, C, DRB1 and DQB1; approximately 540 for DQA1; around 580 for DPA1; and approximately 450 for DPB1. Rather than drawing on any new phenotypic data, the later analysis identified candidate immune exposures from TCR beta sequences and the way those sequences occurred across donors. To predict cytomegalovirus infection status, the study brought together high-throughput TCR immunosequencing, statistical association of individual TCRs with disease status, and machine learning. Using immunosequencing, the study profiled T cell repertoires from 500 to 800 subjects and related those repertoires to cytomegalovirus serostatus. Donor age, sex, ethnicity and CMV serostatus were compiled together with the repertoire data. Along with the approximately 700-subject first cohort, a separate validation cohort of over a hundred different subjects was used. An earlier analysis of around 580 of the donors used high-throughput TCR beta sequencing to judge whether each TCR beta V gene segment behaved as functional or pseudogenic. Overall study outcomes, separate from this receptor: A later genetic analysis reported fewer N-insertions in productive TCRs among donors in an Asian-associated ancestry cluster than the roughly 640-donor mean. Compared with equally common non-associated chains, HLA-associated TCR beta chains in a later analysis were more clonally expanded and had lower generation probabilities. The authors suggested that the approach could potentially be extended to other disease states and immunological phenotypes. CMV serostatus was the only immune exposure information available for the cohort. The classifier was reported to diagnose cytomegalovirus status with high specificity and sensitivity in both the original cohort and the validation cohort. Correlated functional status among segregating V segments might reflect linkage disequilibrium, but an unknown experimental factor could not be ruled out. Most TCR sequences were seen in very few donors, while some public TCRs were found in many individuals. Presence/absence analyses assumed roughly uniform sequencing depth across donors, an assumption that may not hold. Strong co-occurrence of HLA alleles, especially DR and DQ, made assigning TCR associations to individual alleles difficult. In a later genetic analysis, a missense DCLRE1C variant was associated with V-gene and J-gene trimming of TCR beta chains, and the association was replicated in an independent cohort. The earlier analysis of approximately 540 of the donors excluded 15 to 20 rarely observed V segments, including chromosome 9 orphons, because counts were too low. HLA typing was unavailable for some donors at each locus, so association tests used only the typed subset. A further reported finding was that TCR beta sequences accurately predicted the HLA-A and HLA-B alleles for most subjects in the first cohort. Broadly in line with IMGT annotations, most TCR beta V segments showed up in productive rearrangements about 87% or about 30% of the time in an earlier analysis of about 500 of the donors. Several of the top co-occurrence clusters appeared to be linked to parvovirus B19, influenza, CMV and Epstein-Barr virus, according to a later analysis. Only TCR beta chains were sequenced in this cohort, and the absence of alpha or paired-chain data limited detectable features. Some IMGT-functional V segments, including TRBV6-2 and TRBV6-3, could not be told apart with the 87-base-pair reads, so those segments were excluded. Specific HLA alleles were associated with 15,000 to 20,000 TCR beta sequences at a false discovery rate of 0.05 in a later analysis. A group of highly shared sequence variants was considered likely to be a technical artifact of the sequencing pipeline. According to a later analysis, most CMV-associated TCR beta chains appeared to be HLA-restricted, and the HLA associations seemed to be driven largely by CMV exposure. In the study, some 160 TCR beta chains were listed as associated with cytomegalovirus. A few of the identified cytomegalovirus-associated TCR beta chains were confirmed in vitro to be specific for cytomegalovirus antigens. A later analysis found that TCR association rates varied across HLA loci, with DRB1 alleles showing the most associated TCRs and HLA-C alleles the fewest.

The cysteine opens and the phenylalanine closes a CDR3 of 15 amino acids. Kept here is only the CDR3 DNA, which spans 45 bases and is read in frame from base 1. V is clipped by 0 bases and J by 4 bases, and the sequence between their germline boundaries is 12 bases long. The germline V gene (reference sequence) gives CDR1 as MNHNY and CDR2 as SVGAGI. The cohort consisted of 650 to 700 healthy bone marrow donors. At the time of sampling, every cohort member was nominally healthy, though immune exposures that went unrecorded were likely present. The donor tested CMV seronegative, placing the donor among the 350 or so seronegative members of the cohort. A peripheral blood sample was provided by each donor, and peripheral blood mononuclear cells were used for TCR beta sequencing. Genomic DNA was extracted from the blood cell samples with the Qiagen DNeasy Blood Extraction Kit.

Sequenced: PBMCs. This clonotype originated in a middle-aged woman in good health and CMV-seronegative. The receptor chain draws on TRBV6-6 and TRBJ1-1; no confident D gene assignment can be made. The DNA sequence reads TGTGCCAGCAGTTACTCGAGGGCAGGCAGCACTGAAGCTTTCTTT. This encodes CASSYSRAGSTEAFF.